Each of the 2 T cell receptor beta chains below was sequenced from the same sample in a study of beta chain features in type 1 diabetes. Expressed TCRB transcripts were sequenced, since all the RNA that had been isolated was reverse transcribed. Produced via immunoSEQ multiplex PCR; TCRdb's table is partial and in-frame only. Of some 150,000 clones in the sample, roughly 10% were seen once. Input material: central memory CD4+ T cells from blood. The receptors shown here come from a man aged 18-30 years in good health.

This clone turned up a few times. The V call is TRBV7-8, the J call TRBJ2-7; D call uncertain. Germline V gene lookup returns CDR1 SGHVS and CDR2 FQNEAQ. The CDR3 sequence is 15 residues long. V was pared by 1 base and J by 4 bases, with 14 bases between. The CDR3 is CASSLVVGYPYEQYF. As DNA, the CDR3 is TGTGCCAGCAGCTTAGTGGTCGGCTACCCATACGAGCAGTACTTC.

This clone was found a few times. The CDR3: CASSPTGSQNIQYF. In DNA form, the CDR3 reads TGTGCCAGCAGCCCTACAGGGTCCCAAAACATTCAGTACTTC. The rearrangement joins TRBV7-9 to TRBJ2-4; D is possibly TRBD1 (6 bases). The CDR3 is made up of 14 amino acids. Germline V gene lookup returns CDR1 SEHNR and CDR2 FQNEAQ (reference sequence). The V end lost 5 bases, the J end lost 5 bases, and 13 bases lay between the germline ends.